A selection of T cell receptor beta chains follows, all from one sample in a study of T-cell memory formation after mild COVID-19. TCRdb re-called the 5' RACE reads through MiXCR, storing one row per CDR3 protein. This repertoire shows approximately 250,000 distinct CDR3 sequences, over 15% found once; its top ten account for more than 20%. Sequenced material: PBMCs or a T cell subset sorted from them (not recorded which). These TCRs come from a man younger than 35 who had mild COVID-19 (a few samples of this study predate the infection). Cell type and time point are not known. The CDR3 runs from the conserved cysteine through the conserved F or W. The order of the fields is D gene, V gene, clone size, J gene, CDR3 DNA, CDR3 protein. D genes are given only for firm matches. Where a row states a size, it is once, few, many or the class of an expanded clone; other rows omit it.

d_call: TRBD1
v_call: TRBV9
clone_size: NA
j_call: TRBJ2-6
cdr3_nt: TGTGCCAGCAGCGCGGCGAGGGGGCCCTCTGGGGCCAACGTCCTGACTTTC
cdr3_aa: CASSAARGPSGANVLTF

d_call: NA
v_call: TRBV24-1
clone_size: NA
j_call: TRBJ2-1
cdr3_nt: TGTGCCACCCTTGACAGGCCCATAGGTAATGAGCAGTTCTTC
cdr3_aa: CATLDRPIGNEQFF

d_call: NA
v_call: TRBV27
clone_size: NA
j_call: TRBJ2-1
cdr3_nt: TGTGCCAGCAGGTGGGGGATGAGCTCCTACAATGAGCAGTTCTTC
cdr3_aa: CASRWGMSSYNEQFF

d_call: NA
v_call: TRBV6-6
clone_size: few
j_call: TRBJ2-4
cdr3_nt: TGTGCCAGCAGTTACCTGGGGGAGCAGATGTTGGAAATTCAGTACTTC
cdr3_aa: CASSYLGEQMLEIQYF

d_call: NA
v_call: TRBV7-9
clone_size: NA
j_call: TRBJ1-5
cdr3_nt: TGTGCCAGCAGCGCAACCCAGAGCAATCAGCCCCAGCATTTT
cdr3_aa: CASSATQSNQPQHF

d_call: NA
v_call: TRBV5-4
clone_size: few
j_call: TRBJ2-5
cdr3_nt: TGTGCCAGCAGCTTGACAGGGCCCTGGGAGACCCAGTACTTC
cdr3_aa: CASSLTGPWETQYF

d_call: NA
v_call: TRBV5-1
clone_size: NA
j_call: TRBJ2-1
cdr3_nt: TGCGCCAGCAGCTTGGCGCCAGTAGGACAGTCCGATGAGCAGTTCTTC
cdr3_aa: CASSLAPVGQSDEQFF

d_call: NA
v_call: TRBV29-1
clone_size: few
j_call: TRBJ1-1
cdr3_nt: TGCAGCCCCGGTCCCGGACGTGGCACTGAAGCTTTCTTT
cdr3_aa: CSPGPGRGTEAFF

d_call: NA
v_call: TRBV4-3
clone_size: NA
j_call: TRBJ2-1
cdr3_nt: TGCGCCAGCAGCCAACTCGCCAGAGATGAGCAGTTCTTC
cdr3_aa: CASSQLARDEQFF

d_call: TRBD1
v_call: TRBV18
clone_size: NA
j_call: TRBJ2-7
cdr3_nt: TGTGCCAGCTCACCAAACAGGGGGACCTACGAGCAGTACTTC
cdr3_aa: CASSPNRGTYEQYF

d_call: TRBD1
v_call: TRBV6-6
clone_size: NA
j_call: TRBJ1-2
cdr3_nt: TGTGCCAGCAGTCCCGCCACCTCGGACAGGGATAACTATGGCTACACCTTC
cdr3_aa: CASSPATSDRDNYGYTF

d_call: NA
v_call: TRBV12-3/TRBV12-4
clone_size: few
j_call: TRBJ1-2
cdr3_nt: TGTGCCAGCAGTTTAAGGGACCCGGGTGGCTACACCTTC
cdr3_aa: CASSLRDPGGYTF

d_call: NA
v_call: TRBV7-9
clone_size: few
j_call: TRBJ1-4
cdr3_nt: TGTGCCAGCAGCCCCCCTGGGGGGGGTAATGAAAAACTGTTTTTT
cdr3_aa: CASSPPGGGNEKLFF

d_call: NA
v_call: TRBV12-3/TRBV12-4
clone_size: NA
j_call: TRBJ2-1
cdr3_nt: TGTGCCAGCACCCTGGGGCAGTACAATGAGCAGTTCTTC
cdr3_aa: CASTLGQYNEQFF

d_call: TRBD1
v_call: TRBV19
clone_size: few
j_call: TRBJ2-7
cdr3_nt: TGTGCCAGTAGTATAGGTCAGGGGGCCTACGAGCAGTACTTC
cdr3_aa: CASSIGQGAYEQYF

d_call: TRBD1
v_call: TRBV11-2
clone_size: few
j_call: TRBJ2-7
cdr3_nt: TGTGCCAGCAGCGAAGACAGGGGCCGAAAATACTACGAGCAGTACTTC
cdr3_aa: CASSEDRGRKYYEQYF

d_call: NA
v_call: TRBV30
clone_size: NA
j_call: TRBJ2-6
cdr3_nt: TGTGCCTGGACGGACTCTGGGGCCAACGTCCTGACTTTC
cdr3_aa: CAWTDSGANVLTF

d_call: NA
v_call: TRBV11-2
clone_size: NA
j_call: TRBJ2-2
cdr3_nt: TGTGCCAGCAGCTCACAGGGATCGAACACCGGGGAGCTGTTTTTT
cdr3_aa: CASSSQGSNTGELFF

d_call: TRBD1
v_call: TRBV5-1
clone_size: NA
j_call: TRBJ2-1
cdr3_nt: TGCGCCAGCAGCCTGGACAGGGACCCCTACAATGAGCAGTTCTTC
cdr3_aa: CASSLDRDPYNEQFF

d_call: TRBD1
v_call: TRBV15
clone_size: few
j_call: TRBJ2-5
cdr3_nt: TGTGCCACCAGCAGAGCGACAGGGTTAGGGCGGGAGACCCAGTACTTC
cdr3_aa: CATSRATGLGRETQYF

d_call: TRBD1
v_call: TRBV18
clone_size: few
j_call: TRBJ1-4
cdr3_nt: TGTGCCAGCTCACCACAGGGACAGTATAATGAAAAACTGTTTTTT
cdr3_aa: CASSPQGQYNEKLFF

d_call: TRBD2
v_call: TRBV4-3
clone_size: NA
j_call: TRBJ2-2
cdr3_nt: TGCGCCAGCAGCCCCTGGACTAGCGGGGGGGCGAGGGAGCTGTTTTTT
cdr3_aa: CASSPWTSGGARELFF

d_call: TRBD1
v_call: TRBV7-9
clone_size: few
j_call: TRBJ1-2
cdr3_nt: TGTGCCAGCAGCTTAGGGGACAGAGCTAACTATGGCTACACCTTC
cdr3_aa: CASSLGDRANYGYTF

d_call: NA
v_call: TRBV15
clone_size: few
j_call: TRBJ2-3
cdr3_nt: TGTGCCACCAGCAGAGATGGATCCGATACGCAGTATTTT
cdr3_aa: CATSRDGSDTQYF

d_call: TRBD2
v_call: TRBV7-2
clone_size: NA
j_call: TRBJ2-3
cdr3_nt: TGTGCCAGCAGCCTAGGGCTAGCGGGGCACACAGATACGCAGTATTTT
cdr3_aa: CASSLGLAGHTDTQYF

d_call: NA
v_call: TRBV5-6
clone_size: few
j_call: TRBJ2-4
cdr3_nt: TGTGCCAGCAGCTTGGGGTCCCGCGGGGACATTCAGTACTTC
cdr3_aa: CASSLGSRGDIQYF

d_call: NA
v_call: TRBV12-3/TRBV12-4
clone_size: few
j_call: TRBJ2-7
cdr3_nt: TGTGCCAGCAGTTTGTGGGGGCCGGAAACCGAGCAGTACTTC
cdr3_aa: CASSLWGPETEQYF

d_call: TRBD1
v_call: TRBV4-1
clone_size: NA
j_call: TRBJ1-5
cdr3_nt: TGCGCCAGCAGCGGACAGGGAGGTCAGCCCCAGCATTTT
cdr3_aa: CASSGQGGQPQHF

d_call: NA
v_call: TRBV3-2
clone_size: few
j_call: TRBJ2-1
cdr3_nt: TGTGCCAGCAGCCAAGATCCGGTGGCGTACAATGAGCAGTTCTTC
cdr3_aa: CASSQDPVAYNEQFF

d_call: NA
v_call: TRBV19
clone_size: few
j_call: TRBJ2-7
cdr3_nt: TGTGCCAGTAGTACAGACAGCTCCTACGAGCAGTACTTC
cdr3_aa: CASSTDSSYEQYF

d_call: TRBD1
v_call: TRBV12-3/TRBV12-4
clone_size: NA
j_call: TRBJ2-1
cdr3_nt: TGTGCCAGCAGTTTAGTGGGACAGGGTATAGATGAGCAGTTCTTC
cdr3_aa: CASSLVGQGIDEQFF

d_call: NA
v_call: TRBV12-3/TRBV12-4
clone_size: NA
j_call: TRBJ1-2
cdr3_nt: TGTGCCAGCAGTTCAGTAGGACGGAACTATGGCTACACCTTC
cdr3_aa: CASSSVGRNYGYTF

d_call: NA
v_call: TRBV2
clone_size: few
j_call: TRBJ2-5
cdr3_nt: TGTGCCAGCAGTGGAGAGAGGGAAGAGACCCAGTACTTC
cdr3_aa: CASSGEREETQYF

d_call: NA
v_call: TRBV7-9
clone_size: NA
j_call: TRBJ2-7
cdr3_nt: TGTGCCAGCAGCCGAGCCGGGACACAATCCTACGAGCAGTACTTC
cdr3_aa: CASSRAGTQSYEQYF

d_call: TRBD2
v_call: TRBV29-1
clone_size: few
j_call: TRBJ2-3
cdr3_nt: TGCAGCGTGGGGGGGACGTCAAACACAGATACGCAGTATTTT
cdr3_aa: CSVGGTSNTDTQYF

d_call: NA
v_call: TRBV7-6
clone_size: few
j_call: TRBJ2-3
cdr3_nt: TGTGCCAGCAGCTTAGTAGGTGGGGAATACACAGATACGCAGTATTTT
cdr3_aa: CASSLVGGEYTDTQYF

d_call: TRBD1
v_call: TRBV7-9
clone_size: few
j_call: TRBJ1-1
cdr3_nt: TGTGCCAGCAGTCGAGGGAGGGGGCGGACTGAAGCTTTCTTT
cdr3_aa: CASSRGRGRTEAFF

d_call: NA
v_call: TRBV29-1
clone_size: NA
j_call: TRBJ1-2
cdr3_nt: TGCAGCGTTGAATTTTCGGGGGCTAATGGCTACACCTTC
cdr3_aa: CSVEFSGANGYTF

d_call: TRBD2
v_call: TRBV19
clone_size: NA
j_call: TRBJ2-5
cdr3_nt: TGTGCCAGTAGTACCTGGACTAGCGGGGAGGGGACCCAGTACTTC
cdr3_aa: CASSTWTSGEGTQYF

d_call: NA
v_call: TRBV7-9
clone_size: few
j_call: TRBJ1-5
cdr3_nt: TGTGCCAGCAGCCCAGATCGGGCAGGCCTTAGCAATCAGCCCCAGCATTTT
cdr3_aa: CASSPDRAGLSNQPQHF

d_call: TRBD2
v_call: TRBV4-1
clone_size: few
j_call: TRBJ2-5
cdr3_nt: TGCGCCAGCAGCCAAGAGTCTAGCGGGGGGCTTTATCAAGAGACCCAGTACTTC
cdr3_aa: CASSQESSGGLYQETQYF

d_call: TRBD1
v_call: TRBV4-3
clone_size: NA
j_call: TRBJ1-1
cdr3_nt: TGCGCCAGCAGCCACCTTTACAGGGGACTGGACACTGAAGCTTTCTTT
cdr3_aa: CASSHLYRGLDTEAFF

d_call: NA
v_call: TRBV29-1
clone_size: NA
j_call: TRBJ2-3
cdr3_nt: TGCAGGGTTGAGGAGGGCGCAGATACGCAGTATTTT
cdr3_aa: CRVEEGADTQYF

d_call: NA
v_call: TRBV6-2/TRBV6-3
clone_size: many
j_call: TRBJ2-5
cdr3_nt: TGTGCCAGCACCCCTGGGGTGGAGACCCAGTACTTC
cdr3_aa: CASTPGVETQYF

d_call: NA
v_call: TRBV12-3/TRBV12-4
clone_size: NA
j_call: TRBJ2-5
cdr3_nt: TGTGCCTCCTCACCCCCGGCAGCTCAAGAGACCCAGTACTTC
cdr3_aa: CASSPPAAQETQYF

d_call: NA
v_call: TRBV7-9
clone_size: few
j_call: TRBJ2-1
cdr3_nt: TGTGCCAGCAGCTTCGGTGAGCAGTTCTTC
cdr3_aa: CASSFGEQFF

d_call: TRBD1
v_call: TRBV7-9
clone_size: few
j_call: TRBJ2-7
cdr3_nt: TGTGCCAGCAGCCCCGCCAATACAGGGGCCTACGAGCAGTACTTC
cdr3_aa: CASSPANTGAYEQYF